These T cell receptor beta chains were read from a single sample in a study of T cells in localized non-small cell lung cancer. Here immunoSEQ multiplex PCR was the method, and the copy in TCRdb shows in-frame clones only, minus some. Among roughly 38,000 clones listed, 80% to 90% were seen once. Sequencing was performed on peripheral blood, taken before any cancer treatment. The receptors come from a woman aged 40-70 years with stage I lung adenocarcinoma. The CDR3 runs from the conserved cysteine through the conserved F or W. The D gene is left open where the match is weak. Size is omitted from some rows. Given values are once, few, many or a class for expanded clones.

v_call	d_call	clone_size	j_call	cdr3_aa	cdr3_nt
TRBV19	-	-	TRBJ1-2	CASSPQGFHGYTF	TGTGCCAGTAGTCCCCAGGGTTTTCATGGCTACACCTTC
TRBV28	-	-	TRBJ2-5	CASSFGGFRETQYF	TGTGCCAGCAGTTTCGGTGGGTTTCGGGAGACCCAGTACTTC
TRBV28	TRBD1	-	TRBJ1-2	CATLPQGADGYTF	TGTGCCACCCTACCTCAGGGGGCAGACGGCTACACCTTC
TRBV7-2	-	-	TRBJ2-1	CASSFSPFFSSYNEQFF	TGTGCCAGCAGCTTTTCTCCGTTCTTCTCATCCTACAATGAGCAGTTCTTC
TRBV5-1	-	-	TRBJ1-3	CASSSNSMQHSGNTIYF	TGCGCCAGCAGCTCTAACTCAATGCAACACTCTGGAAACACCATATATTTT
TRBV10-3	TRBD2	-	TRBJ2-1	CAISGSFRTSGSNEQFF	TGTGCCATCAGTGGGAGCTTTCGGACTAGCGGGAGTAATGAGCAGTTCTTC
TRBV28	TRBD1	-	TRBJ2-7	CASSSGQGTYEQYF	TGTGCCAGCAGTTCCGGACAGGGGACCTACGAGCAGTACTTC
TRBV10-1	-	-	TRBJ2-1	CASSGNRVAYNEQFF	TGCGCCAGCAGTGGCAACAGGGTCGCCTACAATGAGCAGTTCTTC
TRBV28	-	-	TRBJ1-5	CASSLGGSNQPQHF	TGTGCCAGCAGTTTAGGGGGTAGCAATCAGCCCCAGCATTTT
TRBV28	-	-	TRBJ1-2	CASGRARGYTF	TGTGCCAGCGGGAGGGCGAGGGGCTACACCTTC
TRBV5-4	-	-	TRBJ1-4	CASSFRGVGEKLFF	TGTGCCAGCAGTTTCCGGGGTGTCGGGGAAAAACTGTTTTTT
TRBV18	TRBD2	-	TRBJ2-5	CASSPPSGRSQETQYF	TGTGCCAGCTCACCCCCAAGCGGGAGGTCTCAAGAGACCCAGTACTTC
TRBV4-1	-	-	TRBJ2-3	CASSQPRAAGDTQYF	TGCGCCAGCAGCCAACCCCGAGCAGCGGGAGATACGCAGTATTTT
TRBV9	-	-	TRBJ1-5	CASSVDPVDQPQHF	TGTGCCAGCAGCGTAGATCCGGTCGATCAGCCCCAGCATTTT
TRBV5-6	-	once	TRBJ2-7	CASSLVPTGLTSYEQYF	TGTGCCAGCAGCTTGGTCCCTACAGGGCTGACCTCCTACGAGCAGTACTTC
TRBV5-1	TRBD1	-	TRBJ2-3	CASDSGQSTDTQYF	TGCGCCTCAGACTCGGGACAGTCCACAGATACGCAGTATTTT
TRBV11-3	-	-	TRBJ1-1	CASSLGVDTEAFF	TGTGCCAGCAGCTTAGGTGTGGACACTGAAGCTTTCTTT
TRBV5-1	-	-	TRBJ1-1	CASSSGHPNTEAFF	TGCGCCAGCAGCTCAGGACACCCGAACACTGAAGCTTTCTTT
TRBV7-2	TRBD2	-	TRBJ2-2	CASSPWTSGANTGELFF	TGTGCCAGCAGCCCTTGGACTAGCGGGGCGAACACCGGGGAGCTGTTTTTT
TRBV7-6	-	-	TRBJ2-2	CASGENTGELFF	TGTGCCAGCGGGGAGAACACCGGGGAGCTGTTTTTT
TRBV21-1	-	-	TRBJ1-5	CASDDQPQHF	TGTGCCAGCGACGATCAGCCCCAGCATTTT
TRBV6-1	-	-	TRBJ1-2	CASRGFYGYTF	TGTGCCAGCAGAGGATTCTATGGCTACACCTTC
TRBV6-1	-	-	TRBJ2-7	CASSDMQVYEQYF	TGTGCCAGCAGTGATATGCAGGTCTACGAGCAGTACTTC
TRBV28	TRBD1	-	TRBJ1-4	CASSFTGATNEKLFF	TGTGCCAGCAGCTTTACAGGGGCAACTAATGAAAAACTGTTTTTT
TRBV4-1	-	-	TRBJ1-3	CASSQGWARNTIYF	TGCGCCAGCAGCCAAGGCTGGGCTCGAAACACCATATATTTT
TRBV7-3	TRBD1	once	TRBJ2-2	CASSLQGVLNTGELFF	TGTGCCAGCAGCTTACAGGGGGTCCTAAACACCGGGGAGCTGTTTTTT
TRBV10-3	-	-	TRBJ1-5	CAISEGGDNQPQHF	TGTGCCATCAGTGAAGGGGGTGACAATCAGCCCCAGCATTTT
TRBV28	-	-	TRBJ1-1	CASTSAENTEAFF	TGTGCCAGCACGTCAGCGGAGAACACTGAAGCTTTCTTT
TRBV6-6	-	-	TRBJ2-5	CASNLQGGGRETQYF	TGTGCCAGCAACCTTCAGGGAGGGGGTAGAGAGACCCAGTACTTC
TRBV19	TRBD1	-	TRBJ1-5	CASNQPTGLNQPQHF	TGTGCCAGTAATCAGCCGACAGGGTTAAATCAGCCCCAGCATTTT
TRBV29-1	TRBD2	-	TRBJ2-3	CSPQVGLAGDTQYF	TGCAGCCCTCAGGTGGGACTAGCGGGAGATACGCAGTATTTT